A selection of T cell receptor beta chains follows, all from one sample in a study of T cell responses to AZD1222 COVID-19 vaccine. TCRdb keeps only in-frame clones here, not all; method: immunoSEQ multiplex PCR. Of 150,000 to 200,000 clones listed, 91% are singletons. This sample comprised peripheral blood, obtained 28 days after the second AZD1222 dose. The origin of the receptors is an adult who received the AZD1222 COVID-19 vaccine. CDR3s leave out the opening cysteine and the closing phenylalanine or tryptophan. Some rows have no size entry. The others give once, few or many, or a class for an expanded clone.

-	TRBV28	TRBJ1-3	AGQTGGSGNTIY
-	TRBV20-1	TRBJ2-3	SARLDTQY
-	TRBV9	TRBJ2-3	ASSGFTDTQY
-	TRBV2	TRBJ1-5	ASSDPGRGPQH
-	TRBV6-1	TRBJ2-7	ASSELGGREQY
-	TRBV7-3	TRBJ2-7	ASSPPGLVHEQY
-	TRBV3-1/TRBV3-2	TRBJ2-7	ASSQRANYEQY
-	TRBV5-1	TRBJ1-1	ASSSQGDTEAF
-	TRBV7-2	TRBJ2-5	ASSLDRLNHQETQY
-	TRBV11-2	TRBJ1-4	ASSFHGPLEKLF
-	TRBV5-1	TRBJ1-2	ASSLARAANYGYT
-	TRBV29-1	TRBJ1-2	SVGVRGDLSNYGYT
-	TRBV5-1	TRBJ1-2	ASSWGQGANYGYT
-	TRBV7-9	TRBJ1-4	ASSLGPGGNNEKLF
-	TRBV3-1/TRBV3-2	TRBJ1-4	ASSQGQGAGWEKLF
-	TRBV29-1	TRBJ1-1	SVRRGAGTEAF
-	TRBV7-9	TRBJ1-2	ASSEGQGEANYGYT
-	TRBV29-1	TRBJ2-3	SALGAGGGDTQY
-	TRBV7-3	TRBJ2-1	ASSLTLASREQF
-	TRBV27	TRBJ2-7	ASSRGRTYEQY
-	TRBV27	TRBJ1-5	ASSLTAGVGQPQH
-	TRBV27	TRBJ1-3	ASSLNPHVTVTPSGNTIY
-	TRBV11-2	TRBJ1-2	AITGRDGYT
-	TRBV20-1	TRBJ2-5	SASGAVKETQY
-	TRBV5-4	TRBJ1-2	ASSPREGPYGYT
-	TRBV2	TRBJ2-5	ASSEYKGLAGEGETQY
-	TRBV3-1/TRBV3-2	TRBJ2-7	ASSPRQGYEQY
few	TRBV19	TRBJ1-2	ASSGDRSANYGYT
-	TRBV18	TRBJ1-3	ASSQRVGVGNTIY
-	TRBV12-3/TRBV12-4	TRBJ1-5	ASSGTSNQPQH
-	TRBV7-9	TRBJ2-7	ASSLRGDRVIPLEQY
-	TRBV27	TRBJ2-3	ASSQGLAGTDTQY
-	TRBV7-8	TRBJ1-5	ASSLAPGGQPQH
-	TRBV7-2	TRBJ2-4	ASSLGLTSGRAGWNIQY
-	TRBV19	TRBJ1-2	ASRQTGYGYT
-	TRBV7-9	TRBJ1-1	ASSPQTPGQNPTEAF
-	TRBV9	TRBJ2-5	ASSPRRVERETQY
-	TRBV18	TRBJ2-7	ASSPTGTSGEQY
-	TRBV7-3	TRBJ2-4	ASSLGGLAGTNIQY
-	TRBV7-9	TRBJ1-1	ASSHPGLEAF
-	TRBV7-8	TRBJ1-2	ASGLGTLGPYGYT
once	TRBV9	TRBJ1-3	ASPQRGRESSGNTIY
once	TRBV24-1	TRBJ2-2	ATSDPPGTGEGTGELF
-	TRBV18	TRBJ1-1	ASSPSANTEAF
few	TRBV27	TRBJ1-5	ASRKGGPNQPQH
-	TRBV10-3	TRBJ1-1	AITPSGADNTEAF
-	TRBV6-1	TRBJ1-5	ASSEKGTVQPQH
-	TRBV25-1	TRBJ2-3	ASSEGVGDTQY
-	TRBV27	TRBJ1-1	ASSLGGGNTEAF
-	TRBV6-2/TRBV6-3	TRBJ2-6	ASSYSGRAVSGANVLT
-	TRBV5-4	TRBJ1-3	ASSSRQAGNTIY
-	TRBV19	TRBJ1-5	ASSVRQGINQPQH
-	TRBV7-9	TRBJ1-6	ASSPGAAFGNSPLH
-	TRBV5-1	TRBJ1-6	ASSLAGQGSNSPLH
-	TRBV12-3/TRBV12-4	TRBJ2-7	ASSADRAYEQY